This TCR beta chain is drawn from a study of blood T cell repertoires in COVID-19 (dated by TCRdb to the early 2020s). Study-level background: Collaborator samples came from the United States, Italy and Spain and covered acute and convalescent phases of COVID-19. The prospective study material was composed of cDNA or gDNA derived from T cells, B-cell-depleted T cells, or PBMCs. Subjects who had been exposed to COVID-19, were actively infected with it, or had recovered from it provided the deeply sampled blood TCRbeta repertoires that made up the dataset. The repertoires were made available in a free public database intended to serve as a resource for research on the immune response to SARS-CoV-2. Samples were obtained from the ongoing ImmuneRACE study (first 160 participants) and from approximately 1,200 subjects provided by 6 global collaborators. Sample metadata almost always included a de-identified subject ID, COVID-19 status, age in years and sex. Where available, HLA class I and class II types were obtained from metadata supplied by the sample provider rather than from assay-based typing.

The immunoSEQ Assay, a bias-controlled multiplex PCR, was used to amplify TCRbeta CDR3 regions from genomic DNA. As for how the authors treated the data: Nucleated cell counts per sample were estimated from amplification of reference gene primers within the assay. To quantify the absolute abundance of each unique TCRbeta CDR3 rearrangement, sequence reads were collapsed and filtered. For each sample, productive Simpson clonality was calculated as the square root of Simpson's diversity index over productive rearrangements. Imported from immuneACCESS, the table was reduced by TCRdb to in-frame sequences with V and J called. These copies leave out some clones; in studies compared against another copy, an unresolved V gene accounts for under half, and the cause of the remainder is not known. D and trimming come from the DNA, and the V and J calls and clone size come from that table. In all, the sample holds about 170,000 clones, and about 85% of those were seen once. The top ten clones comprise roughly 25% of the sample.

Note on this clone: The antigen it binds to is not known. Within one base of it there is no much larger clone, and no base qualities were kept.

Overall study results and their limits: How much clinical and demographic metadata was included differed by source and by participant, and the metadata was provided uncurated.

The collaborating institutions used their own protocols to collect whole blood in K2EDTA tubes. For TCRbeta analysis, collaborators shipped samples as frozen whole blood, isolated PBMCs, or DNA extracted from either of those sample types. The CDR3 starts with the cysteine, ends with the phenylalanine, and has 14 residues. The DNA shown is the 42-base CDR3, in frame from base 1. The germline V gene yields SGHTA for CDR1 and FQGTGA for CDR2. Cut back by 4 bases and 4 bases, the V and J ends lie 10 bases apart. The chain was built from TRBV7-3 and TRBJ2-2; perhaps TRBD1 is the D gene, with 6 bases matching. The sample taken for sequencing was peripheral blood. This TCR came from a man aged 55-75 years with acute or convalescent COVID-19. The DNA sequence follows: TGTGCCAGCAGCTCCAGGGGTGCCACCGGGGAGCTGTTTTTT. Its translation reads: CASSSRGATGELFF.